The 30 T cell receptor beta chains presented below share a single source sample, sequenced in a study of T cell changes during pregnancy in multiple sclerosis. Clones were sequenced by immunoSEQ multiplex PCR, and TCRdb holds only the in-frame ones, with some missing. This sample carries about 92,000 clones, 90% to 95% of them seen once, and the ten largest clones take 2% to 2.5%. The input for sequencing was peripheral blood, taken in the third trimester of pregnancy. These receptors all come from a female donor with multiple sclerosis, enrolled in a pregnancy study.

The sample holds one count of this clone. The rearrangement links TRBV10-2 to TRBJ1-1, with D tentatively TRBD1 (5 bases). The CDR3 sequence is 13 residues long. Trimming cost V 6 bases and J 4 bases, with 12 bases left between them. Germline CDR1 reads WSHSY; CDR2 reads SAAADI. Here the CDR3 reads CASRVDGGTEAFF. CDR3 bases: TGCGCCAGCAGAGTAGACGGGGGCACTGAAGCTTTCTTT.

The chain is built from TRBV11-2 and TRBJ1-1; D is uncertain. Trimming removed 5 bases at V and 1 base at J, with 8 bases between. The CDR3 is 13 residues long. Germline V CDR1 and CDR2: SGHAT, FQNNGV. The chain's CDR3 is CASSPGRNTEAFF. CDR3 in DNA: TGTGCCAGCAGCCCAGGCAGGAACACTGAAGCTTTCTTT.

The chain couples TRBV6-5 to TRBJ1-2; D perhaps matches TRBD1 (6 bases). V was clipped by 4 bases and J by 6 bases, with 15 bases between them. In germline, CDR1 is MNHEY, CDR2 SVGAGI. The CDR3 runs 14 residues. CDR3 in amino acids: CASSFYGQTDGYTF. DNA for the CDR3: TGTGCCAGCAGTTTTTACGGACAGACGGATGGCTACACCTTC.

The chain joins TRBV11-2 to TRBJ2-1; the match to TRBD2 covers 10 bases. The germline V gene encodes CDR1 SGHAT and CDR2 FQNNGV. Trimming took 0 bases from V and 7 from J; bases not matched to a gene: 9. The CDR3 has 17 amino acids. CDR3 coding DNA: TGTGCCAGCAGCTTAGAGGGACTAGCGTCGCGGAGGAATGAGCAGTTCTTC. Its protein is CASSLEGLASRRNEQFF.

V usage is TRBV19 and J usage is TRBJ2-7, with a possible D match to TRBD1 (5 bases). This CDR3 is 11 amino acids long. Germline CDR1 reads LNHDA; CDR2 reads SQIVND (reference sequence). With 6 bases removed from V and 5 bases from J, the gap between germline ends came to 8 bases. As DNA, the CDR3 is TGTGCCAGTAGATCAGGGAACGAGCAGTACTTC. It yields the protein CASRSGNEQYF.

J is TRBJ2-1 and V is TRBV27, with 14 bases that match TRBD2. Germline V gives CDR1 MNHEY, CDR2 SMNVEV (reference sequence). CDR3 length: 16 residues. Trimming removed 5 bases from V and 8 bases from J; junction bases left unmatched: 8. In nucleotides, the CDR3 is TGTGCCAGCAGTCCCGGACTAGCGGGAGGTACCGATGAGCAGTTCTTC. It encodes CASSPGLAGGTDEQFF.

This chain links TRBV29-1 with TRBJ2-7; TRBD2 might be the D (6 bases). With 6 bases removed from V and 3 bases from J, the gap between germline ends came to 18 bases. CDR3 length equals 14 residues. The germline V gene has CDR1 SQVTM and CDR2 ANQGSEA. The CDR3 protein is CSVTRGGANYEQYF. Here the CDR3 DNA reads TGCAGCGTCACTAGAGGAGGGGCCAACTACGAGCAGTACTTC.

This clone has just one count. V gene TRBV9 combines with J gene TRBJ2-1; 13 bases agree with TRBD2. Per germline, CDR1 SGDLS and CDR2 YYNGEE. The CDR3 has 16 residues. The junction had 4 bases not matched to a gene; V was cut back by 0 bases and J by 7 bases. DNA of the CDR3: TGTGCCAGCAGCGTAGATAGGGGACTAGCGGGAAATGAGCAGTTCTTC. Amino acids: CASSVDRGLAGNEQFF.

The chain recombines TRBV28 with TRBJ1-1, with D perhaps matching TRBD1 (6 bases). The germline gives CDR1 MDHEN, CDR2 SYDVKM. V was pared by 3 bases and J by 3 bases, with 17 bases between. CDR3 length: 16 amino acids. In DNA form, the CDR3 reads TGTGCCAGCAGTTTGGGGCGGGGGGGCTTTGACACTGAAGCTTTCTTT. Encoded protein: CASSLGRGGFDTEAFF. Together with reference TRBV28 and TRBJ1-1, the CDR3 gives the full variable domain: DVKVTQSSRYLVKRTGEKVFLECVQDMDHENMFWYRQDPGLGLRLIYFSYDVKMKEKGDIPEGYSVSREKKERFSLILESASTNQTSMYLCASSLGRGGFDTEAFFGQGTRLTVV.

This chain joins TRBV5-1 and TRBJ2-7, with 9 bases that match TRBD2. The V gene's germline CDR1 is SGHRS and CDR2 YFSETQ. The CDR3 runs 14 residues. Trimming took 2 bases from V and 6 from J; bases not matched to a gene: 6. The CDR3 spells CASSLGAGGREQYF. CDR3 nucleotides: TGCGCCAGCAGCTTAGGAGCGGGAGGTCGCGAGCAGTACTTC. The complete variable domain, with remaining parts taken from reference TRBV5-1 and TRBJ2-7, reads KAGVTQTPRYLIKTRGQQVTLSCSPISGHRSVSWYQQTPGQGLQFLFEYFSETQRNKGNFPGRFSGRQFSNSRSEMNVSTLELGDSALYLCASSLGAGGREQYFGPGTRLTVT.

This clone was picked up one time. CDR3 nucleotide sequence: TGTGCCAGCAGCCAAAATTCTTTCAGGGGAAGACTGAACACCGGGGAGCTGTTTTTT. This encodes CASSQNSFRGRLNTGELFF. The V gene is TRBV4-2, the J gene TRBJ2-2; the D gene is possibly TRBD1 (6 bases). Trimming removed 2 bases at V and 1 base at J, with 20 bases between. Germline V lookup: CDR1 LGHNA, CDR2 YNFKEQ. The CDR3 contains 19 residues.

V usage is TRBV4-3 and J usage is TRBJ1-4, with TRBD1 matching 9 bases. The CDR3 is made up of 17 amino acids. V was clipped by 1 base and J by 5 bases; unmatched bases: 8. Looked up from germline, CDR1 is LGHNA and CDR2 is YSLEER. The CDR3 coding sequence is TGCGCCAGCAGCCAAGTACCCCCCGGACAGGGGAATGAAAAACTGTTTTTT. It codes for CASSQVPPGQGNEKLFF.

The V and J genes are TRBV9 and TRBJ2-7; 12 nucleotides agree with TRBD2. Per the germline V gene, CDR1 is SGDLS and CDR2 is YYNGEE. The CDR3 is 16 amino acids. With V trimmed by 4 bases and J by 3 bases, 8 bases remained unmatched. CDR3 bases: TGTGCCAGCAGCCCCCTTCAGACTAGCGGGAGCTACGAGCAGTACTTC. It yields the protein CASSPLQTSGSYEQYF.

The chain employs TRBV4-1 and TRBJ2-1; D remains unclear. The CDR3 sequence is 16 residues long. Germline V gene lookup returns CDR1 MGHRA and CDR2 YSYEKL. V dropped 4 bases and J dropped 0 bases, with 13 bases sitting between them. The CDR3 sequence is CASSPRVESSYNEQFF. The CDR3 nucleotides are TGCGCCAGCAGCCCACGGGTGGAGAGCTCCTACAATGAGCAGTTCTTC.

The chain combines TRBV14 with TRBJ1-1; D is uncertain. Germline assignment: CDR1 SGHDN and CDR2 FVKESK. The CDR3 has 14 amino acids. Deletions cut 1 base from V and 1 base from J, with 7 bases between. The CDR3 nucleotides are TGTGCCAGCAGCCAAGTTCTCGGGAACACTGAAGCTTTCTTT. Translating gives CASSQVLGNTEAFF.

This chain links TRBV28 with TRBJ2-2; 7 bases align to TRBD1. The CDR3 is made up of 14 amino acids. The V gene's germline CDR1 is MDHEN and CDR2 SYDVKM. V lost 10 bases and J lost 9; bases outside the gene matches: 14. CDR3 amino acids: CATRQGRVFWELFF. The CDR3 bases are TGTGCCACCAGACAGGGAAGGGTCTTCTGGGAGCTGTTTTTT.

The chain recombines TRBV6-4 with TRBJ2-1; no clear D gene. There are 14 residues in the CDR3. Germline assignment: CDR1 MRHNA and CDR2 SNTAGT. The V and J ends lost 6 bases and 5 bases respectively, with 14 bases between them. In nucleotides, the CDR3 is TGTGCCAGCAGAGAGTCCCAGGCCCACAATGAGCAGTTCTTC. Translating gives CASRESQAHNEQFF.

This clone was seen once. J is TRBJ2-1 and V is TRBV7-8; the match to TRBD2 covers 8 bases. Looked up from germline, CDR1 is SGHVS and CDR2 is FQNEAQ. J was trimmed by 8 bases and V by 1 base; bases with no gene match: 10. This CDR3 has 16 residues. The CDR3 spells CASSLGGTSTIHEQFF. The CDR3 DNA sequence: TGTGCCAGCAGCTTAGGCGGGACTAGTACAATCCATGAGCAGTTCTTC. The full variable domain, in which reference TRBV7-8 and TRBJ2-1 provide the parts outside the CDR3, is GAGVSQSPRYKVAKRGQDVALRCDPISGHVSLFWYQQALGQGPEFLTYFQNEAQLDKSGLPSDRFFAERPEGSVSTLKIQRTQQEDSAVYLCASSLGGTSTIHEQFFGPGTRLTVL.

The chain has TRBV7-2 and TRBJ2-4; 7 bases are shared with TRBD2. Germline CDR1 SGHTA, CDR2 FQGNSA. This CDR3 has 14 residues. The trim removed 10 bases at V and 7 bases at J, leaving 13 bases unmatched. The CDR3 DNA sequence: TGTGCCACCCAGTACGGCGGGAGCGGGAACATTCAGTACTTC. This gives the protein CATQYGGSGNIQYF.

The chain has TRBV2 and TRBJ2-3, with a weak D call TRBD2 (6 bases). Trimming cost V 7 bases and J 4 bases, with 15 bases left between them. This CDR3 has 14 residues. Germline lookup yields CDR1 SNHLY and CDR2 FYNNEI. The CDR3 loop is CASKEARRADTQYF. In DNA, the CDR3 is TGTGCCAGCAAGGAAGCGAGGAGGGCAGATACGCAGTATTTT.

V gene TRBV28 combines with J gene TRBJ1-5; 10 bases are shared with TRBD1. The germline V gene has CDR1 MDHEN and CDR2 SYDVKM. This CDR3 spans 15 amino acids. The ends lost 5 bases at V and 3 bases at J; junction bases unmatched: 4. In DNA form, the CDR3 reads TGTGCCAGCAGTCTCGGGACAGGGGACAATCAGCCCCAGCATTTT. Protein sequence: CASSLGTGDNQPQHF.

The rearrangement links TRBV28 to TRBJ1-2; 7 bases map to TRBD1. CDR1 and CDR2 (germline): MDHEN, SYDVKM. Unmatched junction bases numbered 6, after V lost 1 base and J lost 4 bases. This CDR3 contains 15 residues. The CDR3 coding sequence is TGTGCCAGCAGTTTATATGACAGGGTAGGCTATGGCTACACCTTC. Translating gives CASSLYDRVGYGYTF.

CDR3: CASSLAGRGETQYF. CDR3 nucleotides: TGCGCCAGCAGCTTGGCCGGGAGAGGAGAGACCCAGTACTTC. The chain combines TRBV5-1 with TRBJ2-5, with D perhaps matching TRBD2 (6 bases). Germline CDR1 reads SGHRS; CDR2 reads YFSETQ. V gave up 0 bases and J gave up 4 bases, with 10 bases separating them. The CDR3 contains 14 residues. The full variable domain, rest sourced from reference TRBV5-1 and TRBJ2-5, is KAGVTQTPRYLIKTRGQQVTLSCSPISGHRSVSWYQQTPGQGLQFLFEYFSETQRNKGNFPGRFSGRQFSNSRSEMNVSTLELGDSALYLCASSLAGRGETQYFGPGTRLLVL.

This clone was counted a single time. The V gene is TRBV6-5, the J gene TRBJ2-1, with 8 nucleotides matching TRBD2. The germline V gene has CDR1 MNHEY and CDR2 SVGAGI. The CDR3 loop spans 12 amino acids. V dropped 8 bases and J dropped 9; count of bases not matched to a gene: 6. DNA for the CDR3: TGTGCCAGCTCCCCCAGCGGGGGTGAGCAGTTCTTC. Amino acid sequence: CASSPSGGEQFF.

CDR3 sequence: CATSNRFRDEQYF. The CDR3 DNA follows: TGTGCCACCAGCAATCGGTTCAGGGACGAGCAGTACTTC. The J gene is TRBJ2-7, the V gene TRBV15; maybe TRBD1 (5 bases). V lost 4 bases and J 5 bases, leaving 12 bases between the germline ends. The CDR3 runs to 13 residues. Germline CDR1 reads LNHNV; CDR2 reads YYDKDF (reference sequence). Using reference TRBV15 and TRBJ2-7 for the parts outside the CDR3, the full variable domain is DAMVIQNPRYQVTQFGKPVTLSCSQTLNHNVMYWYQQKSSQAPKLLFHYYDKDFNNEADTPDNFQSRRPNTSFCFLDIRSPGLGDTAMYLCATSNRFRDEQYFGPGTRLTVT.

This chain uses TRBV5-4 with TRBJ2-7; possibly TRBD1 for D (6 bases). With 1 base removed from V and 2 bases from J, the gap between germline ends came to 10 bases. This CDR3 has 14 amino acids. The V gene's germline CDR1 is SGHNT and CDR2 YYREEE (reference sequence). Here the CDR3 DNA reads TGTGCCAGCAGCTTGACGGGGACAACCTACGAGCAGTACTTC. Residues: CASSLTGTTYEQYF.

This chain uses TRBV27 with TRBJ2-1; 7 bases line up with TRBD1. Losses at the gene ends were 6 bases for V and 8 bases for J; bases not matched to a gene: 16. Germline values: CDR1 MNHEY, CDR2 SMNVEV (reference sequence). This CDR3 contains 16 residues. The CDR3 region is CASSYYTGAPLDEQFF. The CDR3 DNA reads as TGTGCCAGCAGCTACTATACAGGGGCCCCTCTCGATGAGCAGTTCTTC.

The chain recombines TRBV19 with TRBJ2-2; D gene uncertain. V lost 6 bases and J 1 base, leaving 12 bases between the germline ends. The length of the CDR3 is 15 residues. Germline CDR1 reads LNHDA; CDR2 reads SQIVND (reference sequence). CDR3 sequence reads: CASRPPALNTGELFF. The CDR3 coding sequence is TGTGCCAGTAGGCCCCCCGCGCTGAACACCGGGGAGCTGTTTTTT.

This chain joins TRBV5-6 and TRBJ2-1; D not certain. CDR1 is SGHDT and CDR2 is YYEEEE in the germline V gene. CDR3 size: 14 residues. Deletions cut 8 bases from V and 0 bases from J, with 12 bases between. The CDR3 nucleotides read TGTGCCAGTTCCCGGGTCCCCTCCTACAATGAGCAGTTCTTC. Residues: CASSRVPSYNEQFF.

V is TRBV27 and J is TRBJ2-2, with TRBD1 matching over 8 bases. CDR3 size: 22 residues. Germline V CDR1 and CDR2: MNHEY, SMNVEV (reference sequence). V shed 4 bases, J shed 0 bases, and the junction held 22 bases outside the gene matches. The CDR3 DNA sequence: TGTGCCAGCAGTTCCCAAACACAAAGGACTGTCCAGGGGGCCCCGAACACCGGGGAGCTGTTTTTT. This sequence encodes CASSSQTQRTVQGAPNTGELFF.